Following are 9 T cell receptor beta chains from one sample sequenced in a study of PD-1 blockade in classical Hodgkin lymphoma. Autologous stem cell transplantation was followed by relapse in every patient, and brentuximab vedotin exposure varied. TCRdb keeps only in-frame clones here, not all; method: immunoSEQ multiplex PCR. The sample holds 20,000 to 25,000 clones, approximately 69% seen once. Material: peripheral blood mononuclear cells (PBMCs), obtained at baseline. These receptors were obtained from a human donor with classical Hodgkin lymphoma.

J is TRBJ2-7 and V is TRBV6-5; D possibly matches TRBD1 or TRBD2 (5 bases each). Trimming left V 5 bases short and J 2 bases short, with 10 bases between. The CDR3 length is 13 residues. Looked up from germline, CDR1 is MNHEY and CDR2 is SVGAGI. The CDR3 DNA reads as TGTGCCAGCAGTACGGGGCGGACCTACGAGCAGTACTTC. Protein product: CASSTGRTYEQYF.

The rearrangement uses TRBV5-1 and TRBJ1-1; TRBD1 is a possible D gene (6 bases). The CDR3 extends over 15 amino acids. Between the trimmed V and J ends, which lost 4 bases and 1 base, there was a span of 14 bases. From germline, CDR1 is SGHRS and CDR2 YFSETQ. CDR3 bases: TGCGCCAGCAGCCCAGACAAGGACAGGAACACTGAAGCTTTCTTT. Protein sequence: CASSPDKDRNTEAFF.

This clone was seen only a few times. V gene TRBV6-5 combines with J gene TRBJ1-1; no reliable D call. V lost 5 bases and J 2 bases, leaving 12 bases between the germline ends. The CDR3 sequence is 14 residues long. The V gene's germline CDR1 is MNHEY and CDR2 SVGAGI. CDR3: CASSSGLPNTEAFF. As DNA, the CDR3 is TGTGCCAGCAGTAGCGGACTTCCAAACACTGAAGCTTTCTTT.

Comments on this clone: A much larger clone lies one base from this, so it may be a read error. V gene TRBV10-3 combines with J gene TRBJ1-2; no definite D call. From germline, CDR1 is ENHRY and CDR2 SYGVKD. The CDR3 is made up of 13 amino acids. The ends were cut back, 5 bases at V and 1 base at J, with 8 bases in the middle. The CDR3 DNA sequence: TGTGCCATCAGTTCGGGCAGTAACTATGGCTACACCTTC. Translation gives CAISSGSNYGYTF.

The CDR3 bases are TGCAGCGTTCCACCGACAGGGCAAGAGACCCAGTACTTC. It translates to CSVPPTGQETQYF. The chain employs TRBV29-1 and TRBJ2-5; 7 nucleotides match TRBD1. Germline CDR1 and CDR2: SQVTM and ANQGSEA. The trim removed 5 bases at V and 2 bases at J, leaving 5 bases unmatched. The CDR3 consists of 13 residues.

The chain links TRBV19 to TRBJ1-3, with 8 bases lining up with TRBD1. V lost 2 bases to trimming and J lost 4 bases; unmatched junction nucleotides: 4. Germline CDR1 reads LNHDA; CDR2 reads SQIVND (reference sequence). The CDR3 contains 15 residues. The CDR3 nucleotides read TGTGCCAGTAGTATACCAGGGGGCCTCGGAAACACCATATATTTT. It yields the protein CASSIPGGLGNTIYF.

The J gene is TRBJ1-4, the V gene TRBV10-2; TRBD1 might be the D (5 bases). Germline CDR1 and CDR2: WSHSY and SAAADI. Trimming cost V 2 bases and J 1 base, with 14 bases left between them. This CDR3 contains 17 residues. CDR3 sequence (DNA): TGCGCCAGCAGTGAGGAAGGGGTTATCGGAACTAATGAAAAACTGTTTTTT. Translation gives CASSEEGVIGTNEKLFF.

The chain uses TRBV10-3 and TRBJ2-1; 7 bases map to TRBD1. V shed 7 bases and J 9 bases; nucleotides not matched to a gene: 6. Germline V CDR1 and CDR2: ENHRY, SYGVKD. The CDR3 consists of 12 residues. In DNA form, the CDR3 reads TGTGCCATCACCGACAGGGCGATTGAGCAGTTCTTC. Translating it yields CAITDRAIEQFF.

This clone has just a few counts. CDR3 amino acids: CASSWGQGLVGNTEAFF. The CDR3 nucleotides read TGTGCCAGCAGCTGGGGACAGGGTTTGGTGGGGAACACTGAAGCTTTCTTT. The chain joins TRBV7-9 to TRBJ1-1; TRBD1 matches 9 bases. The germline V gene has CDR1 SEHNR and CDR2 FQNEAQ (reference sequence). This CDR3 comprises 17 residues. V trimming: 4 bases; J trimming: 1 base; junction bases outside the gene matches: 10.